The clone carrying this T cell receptor beta chain showed up many times. Its antigen is as yet unknown. The data stem from a study of T cell repertoires in cytomegalovirus infection. Study details: Indications came from public TCR beta signatures; they pointed to CMV infection and to a matching HLA type.

The CDR3 runs 15 residues. V was clipped by 0 bases and J by 8 bases; unmatched bases: 9. CDR1 is MNHEY, CDR2 SVGEGT, per germline. TCRdb re-called the reads with MiXCR, one entry per CDR3 protein. The sample shows about 310,000 distinct CDR3 sequences, roughly 25% of them seen only once. The V gene is TRBV6-2 or TRBV6-3, the J gene TRBJ1-2, with 7 bases identical to TRBD1. The source was cultured PBMCs, collected from culture after CMV antigen stimulation. This receptor was taken from a human donor in good health (CMV status not recorded). Some clones in this sample may be carry-over from other donors' samples. CDR3 coding DNA: TGTGCCAGCAGTTACTCTCAACGGACAGGCGGGGGCTACACCTTC. Its translation: CASSYSQRTGGGYTF.